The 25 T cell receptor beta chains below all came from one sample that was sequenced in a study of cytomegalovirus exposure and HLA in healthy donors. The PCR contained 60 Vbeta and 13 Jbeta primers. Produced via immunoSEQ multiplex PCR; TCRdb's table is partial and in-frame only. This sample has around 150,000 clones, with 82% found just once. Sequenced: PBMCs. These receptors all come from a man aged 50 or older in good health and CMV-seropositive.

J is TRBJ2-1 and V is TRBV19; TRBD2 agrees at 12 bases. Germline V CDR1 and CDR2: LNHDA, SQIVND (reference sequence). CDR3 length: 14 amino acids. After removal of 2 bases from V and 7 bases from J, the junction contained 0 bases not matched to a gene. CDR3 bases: TGTGCCAGTAGTATAACTAGCGGGAGGAATGAGCAGTTCTTC. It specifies CASSITSGRNEQFF.

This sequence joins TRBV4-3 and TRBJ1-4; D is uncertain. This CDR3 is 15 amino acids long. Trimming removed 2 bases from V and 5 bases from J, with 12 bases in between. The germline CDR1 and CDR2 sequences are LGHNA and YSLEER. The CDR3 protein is CASSQTETQNEKLFF. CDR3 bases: TGCGCCAGCAGCCAAACGGAGACTCAGAATGAAAAACTGTTTTTT.

The CDR3 protein is CASSLQSGRSSGELFF. CDR3 DNA sequence: TGTGCCAGCAGCCTCCAAAGCGGAAGAAGTTCCGGGGAGCTGTTTTTT. The V and J genes are TRBV7-3 and TRBJ2-2, with D possibly TRBD2 on 5 matching bases. Germline V lookup: CDR1 SGHTA, CDR2 FQGTGA. This CDR3 is 16 amino acids long. V was cut by 5 bases and J by 6 bases, with 19 bases left in between.

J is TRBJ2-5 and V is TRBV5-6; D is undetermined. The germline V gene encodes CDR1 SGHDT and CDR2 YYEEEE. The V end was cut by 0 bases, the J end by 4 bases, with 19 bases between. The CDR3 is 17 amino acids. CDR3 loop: CASSLATEQTLGETQYF. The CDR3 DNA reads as TGTGCCAGCAGCTTGGCTACAGAGCAAACCTTGGGAGAGACCCAGTACTTC.

The DNA for the CDR3 is TGTGCCAGCAGTTTAGGGACTGCCGAGCAGTTCTTC. Translated: CASSLGTAEQFF. The chain carries TRBV28 and TRBJ2-1; D may be TRBD2 (6 bases). The CDR3 consists of 12 residues. Germline V gene lookup returns CDR1 MDHEN and CDR2 SYDVKM. Trimming stripped 2 bases from V and 10 bases from J, with 9 bases between.

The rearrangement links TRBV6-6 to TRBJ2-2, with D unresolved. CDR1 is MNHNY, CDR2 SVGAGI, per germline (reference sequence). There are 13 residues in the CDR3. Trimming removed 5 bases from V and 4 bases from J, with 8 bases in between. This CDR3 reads CASSTPSTGELFF. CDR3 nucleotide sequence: TGTGCCAGCAGTACTCCCTCCACCGGGGAGCTGTTTTTT.

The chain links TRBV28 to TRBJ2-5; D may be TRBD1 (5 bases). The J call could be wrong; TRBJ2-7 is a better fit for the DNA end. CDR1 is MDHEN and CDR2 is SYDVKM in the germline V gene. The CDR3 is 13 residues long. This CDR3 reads CASSPGKQYEQYF. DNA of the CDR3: TGTGCCAGCAGCCCAGGGAAGCAATACGAGCAGTACTTC.

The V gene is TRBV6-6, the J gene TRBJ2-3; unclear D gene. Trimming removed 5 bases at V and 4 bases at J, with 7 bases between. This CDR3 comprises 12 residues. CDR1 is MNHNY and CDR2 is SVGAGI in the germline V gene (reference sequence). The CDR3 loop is CASSAAADTQYF. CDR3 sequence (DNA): TGTGCCAGCAGTGCGGCTGCAGATACGCAGTATTTT.

CDR3 amino acids: CASSLNAARGTDTQYF. DNA for the CDR3: TGTGCCAGCAGCTTAAACGCCGCCCGGGGCACAGATACGCAGTATTTT. V and J are TRBV7-2 and TRBJ2-3; D not resolved. Per germline, CDR1 SGHTA and CDR2 FQGNSA. The CDR3 loop spans 16 amino acids. The V gene lost 2 bases and the J gene lost 1 base, with 13 bases spanning the gap.

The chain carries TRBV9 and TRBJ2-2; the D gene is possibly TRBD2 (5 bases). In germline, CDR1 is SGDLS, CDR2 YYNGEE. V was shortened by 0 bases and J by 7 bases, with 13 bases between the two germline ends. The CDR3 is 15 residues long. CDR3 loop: CASSVGFPRGGELFF. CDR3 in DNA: TGTGCCAGCAGCGTAGGCTTCCCCCGGGGCGGGGAGCTGTTTTTT.

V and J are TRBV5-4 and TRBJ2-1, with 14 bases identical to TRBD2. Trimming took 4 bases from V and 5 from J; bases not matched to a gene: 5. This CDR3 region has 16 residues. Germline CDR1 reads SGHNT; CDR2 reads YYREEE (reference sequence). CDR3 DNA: TGTGCCAGCAGCCCGGGACTAGCGGGAGTGCACAATGAGCAGTTCTTC. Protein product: CASSPGLAGVHNEQFF.

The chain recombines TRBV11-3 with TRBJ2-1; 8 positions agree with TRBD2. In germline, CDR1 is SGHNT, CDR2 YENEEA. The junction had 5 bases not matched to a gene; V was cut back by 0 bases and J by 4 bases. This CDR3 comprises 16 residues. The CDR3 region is CASSLDVGGGYNEQFF. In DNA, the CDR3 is TGTGCCAGCAGCTTAGATGTCGGGGGGGGGTACAATGAGCAGTTCTTC.

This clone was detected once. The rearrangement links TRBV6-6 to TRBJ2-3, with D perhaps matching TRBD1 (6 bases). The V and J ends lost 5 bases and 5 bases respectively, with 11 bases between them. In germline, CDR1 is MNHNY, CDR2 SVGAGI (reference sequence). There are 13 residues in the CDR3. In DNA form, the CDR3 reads TGTGCCAGCAGTCAAAACAGGGTAGATACGCAGTATTTT. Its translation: CASSQNRVDTQYF.

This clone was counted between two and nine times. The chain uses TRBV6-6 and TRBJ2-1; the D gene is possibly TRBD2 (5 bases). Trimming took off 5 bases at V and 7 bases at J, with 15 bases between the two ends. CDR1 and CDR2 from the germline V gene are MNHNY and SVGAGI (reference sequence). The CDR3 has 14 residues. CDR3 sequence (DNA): TGTGCCAGCAGTGAGAGGGTCGCGGTGAATGAGCAGTTCTTC. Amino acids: CASSERVAVNEQFF.

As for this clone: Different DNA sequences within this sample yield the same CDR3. The CDR3 region is CASSQDPGNEQFF. The CDR3 coding sequence is TGCGCCAGCAGCCAAGATCCAGGAAATGAGCAGTTCTTC. The V gene is TRBV4-3, the J gene TRBJ2-1; D gene ambiguous. V lost 0 bases and J lost 7, with 7 bases in between. Germline CDR1 and CDR2: LGHNA and YSLEER. The CDR3 runs to 13 residues.

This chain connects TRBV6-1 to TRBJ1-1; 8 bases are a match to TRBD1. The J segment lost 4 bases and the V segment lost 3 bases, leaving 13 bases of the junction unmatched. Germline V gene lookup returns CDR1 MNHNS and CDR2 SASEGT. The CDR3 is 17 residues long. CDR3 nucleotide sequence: TGTGCCAGCAGTGACAGACAGGGGTCGACCTGGGGCACTGAAGCTTTCTTT. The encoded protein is CASSDRQGSTWGTEAFF.

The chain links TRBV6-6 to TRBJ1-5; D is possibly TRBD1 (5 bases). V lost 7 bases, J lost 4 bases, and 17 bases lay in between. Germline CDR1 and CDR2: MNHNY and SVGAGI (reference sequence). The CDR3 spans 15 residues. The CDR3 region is CASTSLGSGNQPQHF. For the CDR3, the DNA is TGTGCCAGCACAAGTTTAGGATCAGGGAATCAGCCCCAGCATTTT.

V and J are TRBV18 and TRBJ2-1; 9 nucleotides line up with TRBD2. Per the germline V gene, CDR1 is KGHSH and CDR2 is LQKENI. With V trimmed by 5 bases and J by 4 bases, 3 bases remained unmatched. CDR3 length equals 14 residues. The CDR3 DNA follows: TGTGCCAGCTCAAGGACTAGCGCATACAATGAGCAGTTCTTC. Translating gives CASSRTSAYNEQFF.

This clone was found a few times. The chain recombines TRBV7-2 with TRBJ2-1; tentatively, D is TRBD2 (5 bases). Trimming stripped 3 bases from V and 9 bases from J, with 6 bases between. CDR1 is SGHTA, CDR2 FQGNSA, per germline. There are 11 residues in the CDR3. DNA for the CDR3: TGTGCCAGCAGCTTTGGGAGTGAGCAGTTCTTC. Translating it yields CASSFGSEQFF. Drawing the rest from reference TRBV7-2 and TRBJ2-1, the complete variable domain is GAGVSQSPSNKVTEKGKDVELRCDPISGHTALYWYRQSLGQGLEFLIYFQGNSAPDKSGLPSDRFSAERTGGSVSTLTIQRTQQEDSAVYLCASSFGSEQFFGPGTRLTVL.

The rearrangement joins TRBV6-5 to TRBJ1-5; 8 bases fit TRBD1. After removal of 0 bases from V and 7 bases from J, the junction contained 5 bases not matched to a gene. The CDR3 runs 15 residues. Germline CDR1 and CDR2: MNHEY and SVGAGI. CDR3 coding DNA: TGTGCCAGCAGTTACTCCCAGGGGGCTTGGCAGCCCCAGCATTTT. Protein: CASSYSQGAWQPQHF.

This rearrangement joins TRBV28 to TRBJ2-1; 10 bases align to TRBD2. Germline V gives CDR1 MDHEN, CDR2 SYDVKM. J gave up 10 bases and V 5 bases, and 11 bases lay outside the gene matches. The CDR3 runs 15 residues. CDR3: CASSRTAGGLKEQFF. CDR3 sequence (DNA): TGTGCCAGCAGTAGAACAGCGGGGGGGCTAAAAGAGCAGTTCTTC.

Written as DNA, the CDR3 is TGTGCCTGGACGGACTCCTTATATGGCTACACCTTC. Protein product: CAWTDSLYGYTF. The chain is built from TRBV30 and TRBJ1-2; D gene ambiguous. Trimming removed 4 bases from V and 5 bases from J, with 11 bases in between. The CDR3 is 12 residues long. Per germline, CDR1 GTSNPN and CDR2 SVGIG (reference sequence).

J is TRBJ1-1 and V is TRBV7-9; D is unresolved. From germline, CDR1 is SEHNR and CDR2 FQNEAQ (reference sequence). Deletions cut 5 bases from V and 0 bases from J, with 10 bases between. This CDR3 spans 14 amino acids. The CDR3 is CASSPGDVNTEAFF. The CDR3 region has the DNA TGTGCCAGCAGCCCAGGTGACGTGAACACTGAAGCTTTCTTT. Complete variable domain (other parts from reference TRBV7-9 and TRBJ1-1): DTGVSQNPRHKITKRGQNVTFRCDPISEHNRLYWYRQTLGQGPEFLTYFQNEAQLEKSRLLSDRFSAERPKGSFSTLEIQRTEQGDSAMYLCASSPGDVNTEAFFGQGTRLTVV.

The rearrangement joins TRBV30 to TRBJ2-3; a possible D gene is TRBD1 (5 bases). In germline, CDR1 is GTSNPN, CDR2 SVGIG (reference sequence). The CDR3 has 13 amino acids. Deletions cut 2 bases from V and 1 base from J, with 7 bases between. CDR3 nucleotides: TGTGCCTGGAGTCCCAGGGGCACAGATACGCAGTATTTT. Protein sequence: CAWSPRGTDTQYF.

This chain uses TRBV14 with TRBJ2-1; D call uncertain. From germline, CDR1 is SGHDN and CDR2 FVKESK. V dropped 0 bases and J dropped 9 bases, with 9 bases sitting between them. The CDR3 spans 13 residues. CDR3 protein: CASSQDLFGEQFF. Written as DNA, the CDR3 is TGTGCCAGCAGCCAAGATCTATTTGGTGAGCAGTTCTTC.